One and the same sample provided the 3 T cell receptor beta chains below, sequenced in a study of shared clonotypes between healthy human individuals (dated by TCRdb to between 2020 and 2021). The library was produced with the immunoSEQ multiplex PCR assay. In its TCRdb copy, this immuneACCESS table keeps in-frame sequences only and misses some clones. Where compared with another copy, unresolved V genes explain less than half of these, and the others have no known cause. Counted in this sample were nearly 1 million clones; over 60% of them appeared once. Jointly, the top ten make up nearly 1.5% of the sample. The sequenced sample was memory CD4+ T cells sorted from blood. The sample's cell subset or site label, decoded: CD45RA-negative fraction. Source of these receptors: a man between 18 and 29 years old in good health.

The chain recombines TRBV5-6 with TRBJ1-6, with no clear D. This CDR3 has 16 amino acids. Looked up from germline, CDR1 is SGHDT and CDR2 is YYEEEE. The V end lost 4 bases, the J end lost 7 bases, and 18 bases lay between the germline ends. The CDR3, as DNA: TGTGCCAGCAGCCCAGGTCCCGCGGTCGGGAATTCACCCCTCCACTTT. Its translation: CASSPGPAVGNSPLHF.

This clone was seen just once. This sequence joins TRBV9 and TRBJ1-4; 8 nucleotides line up with TRBD1. V trimming: 0 bases; J trimming: 5 bases; junction bases outside the gene matches: 3. The CDR3 runs to 15 residues. Germline V CDR1 and CDR2: SGDLS, YYNGEE. CDR3 coding DNA: TGTGCCAGCAGCGTAGGCACAGGGGGGAATGAAAAACTGTTTTTT. This sequence encodes CASSVGTGGNEKLFF. Combining the CDR3 with reference TRBV9 and TRBJ1-4 gives the whole variable domain DSGVTQTPKHLITATGQRVTLRCSPRSGDLSVYWYQQSLDQGLQFLIQYYNGEERAKGNILERFSAQQFPDLHSELNLSSLELGDSALYFCASSVGTGGNEKLFFGSGTQLSVL.

V is TRBV10-2 and J is TRBJ1-6; possibly TRBD1 for D (5 bases). CDR3 length: 12 amino acids. Germline CDR1 reads WSHSY; CDR2 reads SAAADI. V was cut by 7 bases and J by 14 bases, with 15 bases left in between. CDR3 in DNA: TGCGCCAGCACCCCCACAAGGGGTTCCCTCCACTTT. This gives the protein CASTPTRGSLHF.